Sequencing of this TCR beta chain was carried out in a study of cytomegalovirus exposure and HLA in healthy donors. Study-wide points: Previous analysis showed most TCR beta V segments were productive about 87% or about 30% of the time.

Comments on this clone: What it binds is not known. Compared with germline, one end of the junction differs, possibly owing to a read error.

PCR employed 60 Vbeta and 13 Jbeta primers. The protocol was immunoSEQ multiplex PCR, while the TCRdb copy is restricted to in-frame clones and leaves out a portion. The repertoire holds 50,000 to 60,000 clones, with about 84% as singletons. Germline V lookup: CDR1 WNHNN, CDR2 SYGVQD (reference sequence). The length of the CDR3 is 15 residues. The source material was PBMCs. This TCR was recovered from a female donor in good health and CMV-seronegative. The chain couples TRBV10-1 to TRBJ2-7, with 9 bases matching TRBD1. The CDR3 reads CASSPGTGISYEQHF. Written as DNA, the CDR3 is TGCGCCAGCAGCCCCGGGACAGGGATTTCCTACGAGCAGCACTTC.